This TCR beta chain appears in the sequencing data of a study of regulatory T cells in long-lasting Graves disease. Overall study findings and caveats: Persistent Graves' patients showed a TCR diversity that was lower than that of newly diagnosed ones. Newly diagnosed disease favored TRBV20-1 and TRBJ2-1 over persistent disease. The persistent group shared 2,500 to 3,000 public clonotypes, more than the approximately 890 shared by new patients.

Germline CDR1 and CDR2: KGHDR and SFDVKD. The CDR3 has 16 amino acids. J was trimmed by 8 bases and V by 4 bases; bases with no gene match: 11. This clonotype was observed at least ten times. Its target is not known. The time point here: newly diagnosed GD, antithyroid drugs for less than 3 months. Extracted RNA from PBMCs served as the source of the TCR library. Libraries of TCR beta came from iRepertoire HTBI primers plus Arm-PCR of CDR3 regions. TCRdb used MiXCR to reprocess the multiplex PCR reads, holding one entry per CDR3 protein. The sample lists 200,000 to 250,000 distinct CDR3 sequences; 18% were seen once.

The sequence derives from a female donor with Graves disease. The chain combines TRBV24-1 with TRBJ2-1, with 9 bases fitting TRBD1. This specimen consisted of peripheral blood mononuclear cells (PBMCs), obtained at new diagnosis, from a patient treated with antithyroid drugs. CDR3 sequence (DNA): TGTGCCACCAGTGACCCGGGACAGGGAAGGATAGATGAGCAGTTCTTC. This sequence encodes CATSDPGQGRIDEQFF.